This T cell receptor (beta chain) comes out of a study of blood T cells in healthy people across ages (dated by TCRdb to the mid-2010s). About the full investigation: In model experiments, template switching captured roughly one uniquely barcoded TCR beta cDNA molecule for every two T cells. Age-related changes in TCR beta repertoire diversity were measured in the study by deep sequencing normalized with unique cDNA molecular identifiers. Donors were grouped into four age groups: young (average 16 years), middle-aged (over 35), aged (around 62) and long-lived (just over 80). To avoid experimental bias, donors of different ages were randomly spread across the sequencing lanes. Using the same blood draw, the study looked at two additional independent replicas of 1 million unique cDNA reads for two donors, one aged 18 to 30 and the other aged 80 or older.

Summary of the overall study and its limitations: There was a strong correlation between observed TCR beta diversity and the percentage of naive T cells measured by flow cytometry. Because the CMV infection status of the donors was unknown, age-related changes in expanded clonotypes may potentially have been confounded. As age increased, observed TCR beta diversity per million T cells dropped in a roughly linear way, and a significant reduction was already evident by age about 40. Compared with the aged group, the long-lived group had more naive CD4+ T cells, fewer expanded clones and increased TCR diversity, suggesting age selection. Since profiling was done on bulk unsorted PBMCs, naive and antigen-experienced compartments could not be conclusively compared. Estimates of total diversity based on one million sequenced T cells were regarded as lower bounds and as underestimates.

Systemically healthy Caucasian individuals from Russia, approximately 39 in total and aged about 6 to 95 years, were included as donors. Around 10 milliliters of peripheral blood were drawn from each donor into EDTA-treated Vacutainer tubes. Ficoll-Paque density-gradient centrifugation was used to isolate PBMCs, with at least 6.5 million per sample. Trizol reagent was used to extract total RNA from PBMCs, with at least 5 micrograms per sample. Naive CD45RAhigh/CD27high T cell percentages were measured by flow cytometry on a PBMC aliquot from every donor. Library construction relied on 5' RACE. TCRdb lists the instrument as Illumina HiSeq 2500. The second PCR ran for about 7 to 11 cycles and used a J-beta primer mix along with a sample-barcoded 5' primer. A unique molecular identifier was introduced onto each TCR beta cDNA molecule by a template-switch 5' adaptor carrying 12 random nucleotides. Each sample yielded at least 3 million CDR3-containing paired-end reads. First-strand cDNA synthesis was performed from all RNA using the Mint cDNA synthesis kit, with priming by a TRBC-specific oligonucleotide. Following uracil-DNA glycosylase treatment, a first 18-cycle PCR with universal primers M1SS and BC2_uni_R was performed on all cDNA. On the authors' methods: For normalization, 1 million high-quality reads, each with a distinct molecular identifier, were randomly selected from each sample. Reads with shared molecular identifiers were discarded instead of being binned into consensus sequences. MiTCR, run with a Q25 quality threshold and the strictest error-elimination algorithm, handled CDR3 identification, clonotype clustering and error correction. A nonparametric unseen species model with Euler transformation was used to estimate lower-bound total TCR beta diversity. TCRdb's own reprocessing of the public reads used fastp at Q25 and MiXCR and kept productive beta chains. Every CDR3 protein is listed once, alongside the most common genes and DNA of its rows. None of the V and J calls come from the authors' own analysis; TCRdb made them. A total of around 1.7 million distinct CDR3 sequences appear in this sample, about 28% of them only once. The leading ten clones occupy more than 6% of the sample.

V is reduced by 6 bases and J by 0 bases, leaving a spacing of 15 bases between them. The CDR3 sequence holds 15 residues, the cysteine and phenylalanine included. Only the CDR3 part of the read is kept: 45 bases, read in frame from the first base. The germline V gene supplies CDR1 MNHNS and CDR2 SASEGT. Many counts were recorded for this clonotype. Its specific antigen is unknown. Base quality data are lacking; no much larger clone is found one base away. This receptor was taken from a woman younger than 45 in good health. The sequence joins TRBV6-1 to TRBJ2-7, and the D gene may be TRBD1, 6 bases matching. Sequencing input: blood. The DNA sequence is TGTGCCAGCAGAACCGGACAGATGAGCTCCTACGAGCAGTACTTC. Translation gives CASRTGQMSSYEQYF.